Shown below are 2 T cell receptor beta chains from a single sample sequenced in a study of blood T cell dynamics during melanoma immunotherapy. Data came from immunoSEQ multiplex PCR; TCRdb stores just in-frame clones and leaves some out. This table holds roughly 25,000 clones, around 88% found once. Described time point: pre-treatment baseline. The material was blood, obtained from a patient treated with checkpoint blockade. These receptors were taken from a human donor with melanoma.

CDR3 sequence (DNA): TGTGCCAGCAGTTCCCACCCATGGGATCAGCGCACTGAAGCTTTCTTT. Its translation is CASSSHPWDQRTEAFF. The V gene is TRBV2, the J gene TRBJ1-1; D is ambiguous. Germline CDR1 reads SNHLY; CDR2 reads FYNNEI. The CDR3 has 16 amino acids. V gave up 5 bases and J gave up 4 bases, with 20 bases separating them.

The CDR3 bases are TGTGCCAGCAGCGTGGGAGCGGGAGGAAACGATGAGCAGTTCTTC. Translating gives CASSVGAGGNDEQFF. The rearrangement uses TRBV9 and TRBJ2-1; TRBD2 agrees at 9 bases. Germline V gene data show CDR1 as SGDLS and CDR2 as YYNGEE. The CDR3 spans 15 residues. Trimming at V came to 2 bases and at J to 8 bases, leaving 8 bases not matched to a gene.